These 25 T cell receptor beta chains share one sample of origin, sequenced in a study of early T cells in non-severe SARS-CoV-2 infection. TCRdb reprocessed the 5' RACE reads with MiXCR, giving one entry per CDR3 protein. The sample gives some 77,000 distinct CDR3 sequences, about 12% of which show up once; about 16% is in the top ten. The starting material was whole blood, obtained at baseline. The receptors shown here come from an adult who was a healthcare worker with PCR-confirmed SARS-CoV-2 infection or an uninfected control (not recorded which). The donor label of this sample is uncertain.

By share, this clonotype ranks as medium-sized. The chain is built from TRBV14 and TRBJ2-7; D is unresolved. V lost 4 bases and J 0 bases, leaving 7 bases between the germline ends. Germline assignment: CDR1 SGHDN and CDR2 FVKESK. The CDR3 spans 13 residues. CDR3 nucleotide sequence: TGTGCCAGCAGCCGGACGGACTCCTACGAGCAGTACTTC. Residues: CASSRTDSYEQYF.

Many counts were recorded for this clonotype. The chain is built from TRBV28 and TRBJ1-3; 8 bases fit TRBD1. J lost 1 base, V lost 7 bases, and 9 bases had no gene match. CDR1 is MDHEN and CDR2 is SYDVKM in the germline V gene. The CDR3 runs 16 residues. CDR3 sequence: CASIPDRATSGNTIYF. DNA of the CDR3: TGTGCCAGCATACCGGACAGGGCAACGTCTGGAAACACCATATATTTT.

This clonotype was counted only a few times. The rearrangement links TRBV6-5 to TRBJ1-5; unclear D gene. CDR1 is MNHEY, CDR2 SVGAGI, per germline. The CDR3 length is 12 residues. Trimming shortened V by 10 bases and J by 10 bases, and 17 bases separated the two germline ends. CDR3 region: CATGPFPGPQHF. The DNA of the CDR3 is TGTGCCACCGGTCCCTTTCCGGGACCCCAGCATTTT.

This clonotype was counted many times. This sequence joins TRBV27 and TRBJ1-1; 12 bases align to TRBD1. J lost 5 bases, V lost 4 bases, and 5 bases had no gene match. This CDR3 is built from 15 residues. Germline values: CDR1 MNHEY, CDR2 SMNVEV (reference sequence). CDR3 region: CASSWGQGAGTEAFF. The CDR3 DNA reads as TGTGCCAGCAGTTGGGGACAGGGGGCAGGTACTGAAGCTTTCTTT.

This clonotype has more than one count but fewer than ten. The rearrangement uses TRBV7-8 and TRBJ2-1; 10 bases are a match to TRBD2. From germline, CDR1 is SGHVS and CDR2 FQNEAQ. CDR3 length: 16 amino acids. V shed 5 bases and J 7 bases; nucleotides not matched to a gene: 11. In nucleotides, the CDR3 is TGTGCCAGCAGCGCCCTAGCGGGAGACCGTTGGAATGAGCAGTTCTTC. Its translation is CASSALAGDRWNEQFF. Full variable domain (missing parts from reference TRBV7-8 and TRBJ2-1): GAGVSQSPRYKVAKRGQDVALRCDPISGHVSLFWYQQALGQGPEFLTYFQNEAQLDKSGLPSDRFFAERPEGSVSTLKIQRTQQEDSAVYLCASSALAGDRWNEQFFGPGTRLTVL.

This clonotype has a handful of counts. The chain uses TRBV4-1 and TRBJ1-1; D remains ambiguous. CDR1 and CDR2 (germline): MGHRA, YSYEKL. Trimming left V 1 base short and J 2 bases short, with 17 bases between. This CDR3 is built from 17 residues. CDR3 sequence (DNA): TGCGCCAGCAGCCAAGCCCTGGGAGGGCGCAGAAACACTGAAGCTTTCTTT. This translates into CASSQALGGRRNTEAFF.

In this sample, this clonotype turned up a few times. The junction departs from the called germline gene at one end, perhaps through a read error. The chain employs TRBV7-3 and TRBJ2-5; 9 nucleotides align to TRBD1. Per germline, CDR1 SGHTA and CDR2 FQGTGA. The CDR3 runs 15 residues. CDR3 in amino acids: CASSPSRQGEETQCF. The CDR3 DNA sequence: TGTGCCAGCAGCCCATCCCGACAGGGGGAAGAGACCCAGTGCTTC.

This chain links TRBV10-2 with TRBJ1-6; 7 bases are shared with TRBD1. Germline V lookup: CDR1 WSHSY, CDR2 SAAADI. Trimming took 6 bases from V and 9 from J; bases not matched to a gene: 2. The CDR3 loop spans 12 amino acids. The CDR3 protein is CASSTGASPLHF. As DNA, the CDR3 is TGCGCCAGCAGCACAGGGGCTTCACCCCTCCACTTT.

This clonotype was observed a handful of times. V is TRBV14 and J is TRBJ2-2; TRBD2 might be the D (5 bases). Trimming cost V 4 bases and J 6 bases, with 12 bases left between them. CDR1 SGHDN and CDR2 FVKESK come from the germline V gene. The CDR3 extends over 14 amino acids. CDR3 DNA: TGTGCCAGCAGCCTAAGAACCGGGGCCGGGGAGCTGTTTTTT. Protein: CASSLRTGAGELFF.

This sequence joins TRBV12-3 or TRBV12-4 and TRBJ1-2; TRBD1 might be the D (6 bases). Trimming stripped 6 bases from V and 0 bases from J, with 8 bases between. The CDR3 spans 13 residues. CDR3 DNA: TGTGCCAGCAGCTACAGGGCTAACTATGGCTACACCTTC. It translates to CASSYRANYGYTF.

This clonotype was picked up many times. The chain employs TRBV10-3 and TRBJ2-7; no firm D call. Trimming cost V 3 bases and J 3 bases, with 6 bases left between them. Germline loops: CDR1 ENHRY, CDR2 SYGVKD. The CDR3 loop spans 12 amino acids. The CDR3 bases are TGTGCCATCAGTGACAACAGCTACGAGCAGTACTTC. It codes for CAISDNSYEQYF.

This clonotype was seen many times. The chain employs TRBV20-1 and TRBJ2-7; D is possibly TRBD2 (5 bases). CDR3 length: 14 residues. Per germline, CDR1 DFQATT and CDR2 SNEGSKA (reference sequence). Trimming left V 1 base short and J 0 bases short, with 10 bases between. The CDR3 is CSARGRGSSYEQYF. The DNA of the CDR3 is TGCAGTGCTAGAGGTCGAGGGAGCTCCTACGAGCAGTACTTC.

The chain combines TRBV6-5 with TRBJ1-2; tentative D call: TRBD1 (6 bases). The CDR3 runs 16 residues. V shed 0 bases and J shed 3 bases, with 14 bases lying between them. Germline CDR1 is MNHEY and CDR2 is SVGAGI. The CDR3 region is CASSYSEGGGDYGYTF. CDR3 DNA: TGTGCCAGCAGTTACTCGGAAGGGGGTGGTGACTATGGCTACACCTTC.

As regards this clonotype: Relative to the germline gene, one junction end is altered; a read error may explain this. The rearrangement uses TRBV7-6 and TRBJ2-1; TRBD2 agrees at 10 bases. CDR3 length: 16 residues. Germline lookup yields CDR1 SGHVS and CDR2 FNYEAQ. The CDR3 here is CASILGGLAFYNEQFF. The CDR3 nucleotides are TGTGCCAGCATCTTAGGGGGACTAGCGTTCTACAATGAGCAGTTCTTC.

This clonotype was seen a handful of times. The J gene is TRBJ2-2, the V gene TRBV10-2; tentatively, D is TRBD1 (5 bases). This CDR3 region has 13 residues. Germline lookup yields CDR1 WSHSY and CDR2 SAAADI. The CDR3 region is CATGGAQPGELFF. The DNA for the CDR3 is TGCGCAACCGGTGGGGCCCAGCCCGGGGAGCTGTTTTTT.

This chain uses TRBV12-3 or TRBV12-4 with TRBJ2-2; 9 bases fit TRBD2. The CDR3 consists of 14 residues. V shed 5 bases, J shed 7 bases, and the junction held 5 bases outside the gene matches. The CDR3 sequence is CASSKGLAGGELFF. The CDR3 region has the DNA TGTGCCAGCAGTAAGGGACTAGCCGGCGGGGAGCTGTTTTTT.

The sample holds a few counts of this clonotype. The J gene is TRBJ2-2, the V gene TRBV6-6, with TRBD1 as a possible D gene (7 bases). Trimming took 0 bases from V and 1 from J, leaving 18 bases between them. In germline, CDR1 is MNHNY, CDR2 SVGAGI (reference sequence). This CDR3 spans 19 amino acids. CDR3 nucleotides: TGTGCCAGCAGTTACTCAGTTGGAGGGGGCGCCAAGAACACCGGGGAGCTGTTTTTT. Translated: CASSYSVGGGAKNTGELFF.

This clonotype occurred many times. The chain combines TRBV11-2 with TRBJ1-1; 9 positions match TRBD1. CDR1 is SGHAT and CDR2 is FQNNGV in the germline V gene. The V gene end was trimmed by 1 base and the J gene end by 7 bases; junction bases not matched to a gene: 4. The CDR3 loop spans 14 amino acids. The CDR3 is CASSLVTGGIEAFF. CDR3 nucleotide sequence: TGTGCCAGCAGCTTAGTTACAGGGGGCATTGAAGCTTTCTTT.

This CDR3 reads CSVVGTARRGTGYTF. The CDR3 DNA sequence: TGCAGCGTTGTAGGGACCGCGCGGAGGGGTACCGGCTACACCTTC. The genes are TRBV29-1 and TRBJ1-2; D may be TRBD1 (5 bases). CDR3 length: 15 residues. V was cut by 4 bases and J by 8 bases, with 23 bases left in between. CDR1 is SQVTM, CDR2 ANQGSEA, per germline.

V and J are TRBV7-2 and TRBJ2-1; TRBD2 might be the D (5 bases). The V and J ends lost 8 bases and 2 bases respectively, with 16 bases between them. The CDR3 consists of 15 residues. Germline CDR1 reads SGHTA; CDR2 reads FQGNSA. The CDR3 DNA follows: TGTGCCAGCTCCTTTCGAGGGAACGCCTACAATGAGCAGTTCTTC. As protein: CASSFRGNAYNEQFF.

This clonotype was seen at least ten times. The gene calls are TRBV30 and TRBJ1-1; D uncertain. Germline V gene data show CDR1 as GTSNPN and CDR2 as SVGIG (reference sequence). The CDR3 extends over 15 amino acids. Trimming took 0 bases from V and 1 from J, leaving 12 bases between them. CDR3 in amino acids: CAWSVLAWGNTEAFF. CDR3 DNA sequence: TGTGCCTGGAGTGTATTAGCGTGGGGGAACACTGAAGCTTTCTTT. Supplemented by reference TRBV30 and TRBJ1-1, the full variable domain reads SQTIHQWPATLVQPVGSPLSLECTVEGTSNPNLYWYRQAAGRGLQLLFYSVGIGQISSEVPQNLSASRPQDRQFILSSKKLLLSDSGFYLCAWSVLAWGNTEAFFGQGTRLTVV.

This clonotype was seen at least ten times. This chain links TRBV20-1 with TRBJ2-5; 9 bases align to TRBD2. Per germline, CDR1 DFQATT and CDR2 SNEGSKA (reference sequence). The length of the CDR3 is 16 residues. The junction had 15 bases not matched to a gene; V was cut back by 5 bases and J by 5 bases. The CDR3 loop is CSALKWTSVFLETQYF. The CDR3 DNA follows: TGCAGTGCTCTGAAATGGACTAGCGTTTTTTTGGAGACCCAGTACTTC.

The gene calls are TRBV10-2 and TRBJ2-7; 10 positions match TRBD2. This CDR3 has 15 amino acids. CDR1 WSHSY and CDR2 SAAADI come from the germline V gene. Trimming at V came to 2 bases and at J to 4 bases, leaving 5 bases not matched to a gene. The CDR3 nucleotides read TGCGCCAGCAGTGAGGGGGCTAGCGGGAGATACGAGCAGTACTTC. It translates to CASSEGASGRYEQYF.

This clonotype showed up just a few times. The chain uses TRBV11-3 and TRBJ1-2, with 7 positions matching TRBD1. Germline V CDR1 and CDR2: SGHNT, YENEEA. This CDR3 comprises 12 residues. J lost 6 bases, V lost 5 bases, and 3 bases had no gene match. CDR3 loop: CASSKGGHGYTF. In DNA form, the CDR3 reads TGTGCCAGCAGCAAAGGGGGCCATGGCTACACCTTC. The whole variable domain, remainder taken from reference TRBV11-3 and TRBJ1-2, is EAGVVQSPRYKIIEKKQPVAFWCNPISGHNTLYWYLQNLGQGPELLIRYENEEAVDDSQLPKDRFSAERLKGVDSTLKIQPAELGDSAVYLCASSKGGHGYTFGSGTRLTVV.

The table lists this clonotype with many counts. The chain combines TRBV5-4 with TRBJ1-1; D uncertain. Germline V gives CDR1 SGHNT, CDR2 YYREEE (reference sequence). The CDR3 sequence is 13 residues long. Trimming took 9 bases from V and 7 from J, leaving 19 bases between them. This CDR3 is CAIQSWTVSEAFF. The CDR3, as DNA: TGTGCCATCCAATCCTGGACCGTGAGTGAAGCTTTCTTT.